This T cell receptor beta chain is from a study of T cell clonality in common variable immunodeficiency (dated by TCRdb to 2013 to 2016). Results the study describes overall, beyond this receptor: Even though DNA input was equal, the average per sample came to some 82,000 unique sequences for controls compared with 25,000 to 35,000 for CVID samples. Reportedly, TCRbeta sequences from CVID had fewer deletions and N-nucleotide insertions, and highly modified clones with 13 or more V deletions were absent from CVID. TCRbeta clonality was higher in CVID subjects than in healthy controls (t-test p = 0.018), and the increase was most characteristic of about a third of subjects. Correlations between repertoire features and clinical complications were limited by patient heterogeneity within the CVID cohort. It was noted by the authors that sequencing of the repertoires of T cell subpopulations would be needed to clarify the cause of the increased clonality in CVID. Healthy controls shared more TCRbeta clones with each other than CVID subjects shared among themselves (p < 0.0001).

Both CVID patients and healthy controls were predominantly of Caucasian heritage. From each donor, roughly 4.5 to 8 ml of heparinized peripheral whole blood was collected. TCRbeta CDR3 repertoires were sequenced from genomic DNA of adults with common variable immune deficiency (CVID) and healthy adult controls. A total of 22 healthy adult volunteers (approximately 12 female and 10 or so male; age range roughly 20 to 66 years, mean age about 35) were included in the control group. Diluted blood was density-centrifuged over Hypaque 1077 or Ficoll-Paque to isolate peripheral blood mononuclear cells. Unsorted mononuclear cells served as the source of genomic DNA, which was extracted either by Qiagen column purification or by a centrifugation-based method. This clone appeared a few times. Its antigen is still unknown. The read finishes 3 residues shy of the CDR3 end, and the germline J gene is used to complete it.

For sequencing, equivalent amounts of genomic DNA were input from CVID and control samples. For every sample, a 60 bp segment covering the rearranged TCRbeta CDR3 region was amplified and then sequenced. TCRbeta amplification used the immunoSEQ assay, a bias-corrected multiplex PCR with high-throughput sequencing. The paper's processing steps were these. Every unique nucleotide sequence was considered a clone and was annotated with V, D and J genes, copy number and frequency. Sequences were labeled productive if in frame, and non-productive if out of frame or containing stop codons. As previously described, clonality was computed from Shannon's entropy. Mean CDR3 Kyte-Doolittle hydropathy was derived from the predicted amino acid sequences of productive clones. Scaled V gene usage was hierarchically clustered using Manhattan distance and complete linkage with the R hclust function. Sharing of clones by CDR3 amino acid sequence was evaluated through resampling of 12 repertoires per group over 100 rounds. The repertoires were searched for about 70 published EBV-specific and roughly 240 published CMV-specific TCRbeta sequences. After two CVID samples that produced fewer than 10,000 sequences were dropped from the analysis, some 40 CVID repertoires remained. Entries here come from immuneACCESS through TCRdb and include only in-frame sequences with V and J called. Some clones fail to appear in such tables; in the studies checked, an unresolved V gene covers under half of the shortfall, and the cause of the remainder is unknown. V, J and clone size derive from that table, while D and trimming were established from the DNA sequence. The table puts 30,000 to 45,000 clones in this sample, none counted just once. Of the sample, around 3% is held by the ten largest clones.

The junction shows trimming of 5 bases on V and 1 base on J, plus 19 bases between the germline ends. According to the germline V gene, CDR1 reads SGHVS and CDR2 reads FNYEAQ. Including the terminal cysteine and phenylalanine, the CDR3 comprises 17 residues. Part of the CDR3 DNA is given, 42 bases translated from base 1. The chain is assembled from TRBV7-6 and TRBJ2-3, with TRBD2 perhaps the D gene, on 6 matching bases. The sample comprised peripheral blood mononuclear cells. This TCR was recovered from a person between 18 and 70 years old in good health. The DNA read from the CDR3 is TGTGCCAGCAGCCCCCCGGGTGGCGGAGGGGGCACAGATACG. Its protein product is CASSPPGGGGGTDT. The CDR3 in its entirety is CASSPPGGGGGTDTQYF.